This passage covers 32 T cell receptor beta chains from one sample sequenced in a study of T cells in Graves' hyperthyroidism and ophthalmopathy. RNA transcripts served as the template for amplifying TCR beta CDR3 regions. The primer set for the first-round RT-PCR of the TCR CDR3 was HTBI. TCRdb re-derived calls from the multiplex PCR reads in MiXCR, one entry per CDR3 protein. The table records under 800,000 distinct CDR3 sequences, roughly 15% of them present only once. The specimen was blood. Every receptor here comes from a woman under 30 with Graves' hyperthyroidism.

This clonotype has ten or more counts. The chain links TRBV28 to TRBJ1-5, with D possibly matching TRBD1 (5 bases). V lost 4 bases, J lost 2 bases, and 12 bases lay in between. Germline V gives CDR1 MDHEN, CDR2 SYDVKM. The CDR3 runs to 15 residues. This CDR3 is CASSSDIVGNQPQHF. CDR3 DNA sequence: TGTGCCAGCAGTTCGGACATCGTGGGCAATCAGCCCCAGCATTTT.

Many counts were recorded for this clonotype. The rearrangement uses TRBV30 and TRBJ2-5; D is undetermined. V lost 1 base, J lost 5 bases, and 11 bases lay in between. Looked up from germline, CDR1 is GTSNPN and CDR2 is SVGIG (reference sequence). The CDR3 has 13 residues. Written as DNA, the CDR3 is TGTGCCTGGAGTGGTGGCAGTGGGGAGACCCAGTACTTC. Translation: CAWSGGSGETQYF.

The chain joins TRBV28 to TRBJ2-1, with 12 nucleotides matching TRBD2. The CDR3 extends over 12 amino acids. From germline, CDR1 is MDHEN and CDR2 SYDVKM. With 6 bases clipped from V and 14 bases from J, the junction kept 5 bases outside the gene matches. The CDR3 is CASSWTSGKEFF. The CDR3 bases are TGTGCCAGCAGCTGGACTAGCGGGAAAGAGTTCTTC.

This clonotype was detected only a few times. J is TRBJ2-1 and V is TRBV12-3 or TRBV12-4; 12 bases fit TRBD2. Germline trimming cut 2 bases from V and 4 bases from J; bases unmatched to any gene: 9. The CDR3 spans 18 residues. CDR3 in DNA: TGTGCCAGCAGTTTAAACCGACTAGCGGGAGAAAGATACAATGAGCAGTTCTTC. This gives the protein CASSLNRLAGERYNEQFF.

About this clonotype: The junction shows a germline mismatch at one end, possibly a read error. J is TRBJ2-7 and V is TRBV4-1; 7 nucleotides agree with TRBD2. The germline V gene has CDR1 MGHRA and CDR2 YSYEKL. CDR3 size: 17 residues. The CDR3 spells CASSQSWAGGSTYEQYF. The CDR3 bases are TGTGCCAGCAGCCAGTCCTGGGCGGGCGGGAGCACCTACGAGCAGTACTTC.

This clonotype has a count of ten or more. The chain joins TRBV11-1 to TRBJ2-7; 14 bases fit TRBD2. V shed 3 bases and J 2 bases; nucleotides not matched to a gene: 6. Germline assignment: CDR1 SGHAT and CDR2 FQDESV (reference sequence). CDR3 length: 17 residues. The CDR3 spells CASSFGTSGSLAYEQYF. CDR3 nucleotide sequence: TGTGCCAGCAGCTTCGGGACTAGCGGGAGTTTAGCCTACGAGCAGTACTTC.

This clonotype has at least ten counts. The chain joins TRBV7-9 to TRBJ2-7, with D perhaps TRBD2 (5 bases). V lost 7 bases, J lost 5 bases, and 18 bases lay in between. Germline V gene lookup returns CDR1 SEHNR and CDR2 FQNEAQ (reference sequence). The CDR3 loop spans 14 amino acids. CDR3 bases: TGTGCCAGCACCCCAAGACCGACGGGGAACGAGCAGTACTTC. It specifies CASTPRPTGNEQYF. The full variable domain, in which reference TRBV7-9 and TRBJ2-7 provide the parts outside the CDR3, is DTGVSQNPRHKITKRGQNVTFRCDPISEHNRLYWYRQTLGQGPEFLTYFQNEAQLEKSRLLSDRFSAERPKGSFSTLEIQRTEQGDSAMYLCASTPRPTGNEQYFGPGTRLTVT.

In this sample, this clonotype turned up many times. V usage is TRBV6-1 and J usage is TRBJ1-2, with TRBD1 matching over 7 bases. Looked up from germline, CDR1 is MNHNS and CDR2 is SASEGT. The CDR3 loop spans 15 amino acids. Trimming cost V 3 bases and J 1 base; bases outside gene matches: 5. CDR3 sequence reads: CASSDRQGFNYGYTF. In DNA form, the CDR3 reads TGTGCCAGCAGTGACCGACAGGGATTTAACTATGGCTACACCTTC.

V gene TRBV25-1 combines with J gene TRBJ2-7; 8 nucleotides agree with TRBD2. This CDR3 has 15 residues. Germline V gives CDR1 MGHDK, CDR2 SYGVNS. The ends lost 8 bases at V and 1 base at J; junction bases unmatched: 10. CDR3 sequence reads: CASPGGEGASYEQYF. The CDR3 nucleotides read TGTGCCAGCCCGGGGGGGGAAGGTGCGTCCTACGAGCAGTACTTC.

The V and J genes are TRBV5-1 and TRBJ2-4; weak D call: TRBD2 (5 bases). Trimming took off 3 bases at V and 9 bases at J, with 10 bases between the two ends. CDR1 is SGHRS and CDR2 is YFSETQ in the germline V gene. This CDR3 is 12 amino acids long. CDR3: CASSSERGIQYF. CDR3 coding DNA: TGCGCCAGCAGCTCAGAACGGGGCATTCAGTACTTC.

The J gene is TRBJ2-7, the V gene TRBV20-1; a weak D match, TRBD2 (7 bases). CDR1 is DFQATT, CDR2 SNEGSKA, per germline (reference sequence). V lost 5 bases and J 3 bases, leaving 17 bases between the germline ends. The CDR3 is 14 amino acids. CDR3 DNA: TGCAGTGCTGAAGGGGGGGACGGGCTCTACGAGCAGTACTTC. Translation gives CSAEGGDGLYEQYF.

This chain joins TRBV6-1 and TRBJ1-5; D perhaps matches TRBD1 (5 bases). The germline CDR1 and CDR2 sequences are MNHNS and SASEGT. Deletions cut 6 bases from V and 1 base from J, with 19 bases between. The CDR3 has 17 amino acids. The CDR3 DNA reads TGTGCCAGCAGCTCCAGCTTGGGCAGGGCGAGCAATCAGCCCCAGCATTTT. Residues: CASSSSLGRASNQPQHF.

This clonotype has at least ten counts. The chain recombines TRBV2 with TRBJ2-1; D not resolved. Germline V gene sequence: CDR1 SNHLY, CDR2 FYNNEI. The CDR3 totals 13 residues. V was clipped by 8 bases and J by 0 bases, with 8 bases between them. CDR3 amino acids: CASRAVSYNEQFF. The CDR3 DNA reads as TGTGCCAGCCGGGCAGTCTCCTACAATGAGCAGTTCTTC.

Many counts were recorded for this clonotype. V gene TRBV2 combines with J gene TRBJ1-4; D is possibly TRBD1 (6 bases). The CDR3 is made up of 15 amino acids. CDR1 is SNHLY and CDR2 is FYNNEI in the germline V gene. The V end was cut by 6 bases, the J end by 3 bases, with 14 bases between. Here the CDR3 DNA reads TGTGCCAGCAGGAGGGGGAAGCCAGCTAATGAAAAACTGTTTTTT. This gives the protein CASRRGKPANEKLFF.

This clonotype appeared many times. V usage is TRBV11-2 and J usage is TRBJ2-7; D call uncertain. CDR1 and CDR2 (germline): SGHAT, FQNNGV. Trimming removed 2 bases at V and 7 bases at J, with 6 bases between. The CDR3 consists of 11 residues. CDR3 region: CASSLRLEQYF. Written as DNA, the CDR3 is TGTGCCAGCAGCTTACGGTTGGAGCAGTACTTC.

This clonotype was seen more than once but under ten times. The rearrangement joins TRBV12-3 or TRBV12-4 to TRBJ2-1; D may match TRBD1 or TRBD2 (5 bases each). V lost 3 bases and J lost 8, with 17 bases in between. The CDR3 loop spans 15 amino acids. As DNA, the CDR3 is TGTGCCAGCAGTTTCGCCCGGGGCCTTTTGGATGAGCAGTTCTTC. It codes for CASSFARGLLDEQFF.

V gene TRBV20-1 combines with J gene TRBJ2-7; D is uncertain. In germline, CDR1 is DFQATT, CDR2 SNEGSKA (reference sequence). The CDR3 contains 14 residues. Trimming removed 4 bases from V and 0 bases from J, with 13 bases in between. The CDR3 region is CSATGAKSSYEQYF. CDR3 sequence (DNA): TGCAGTGCTACCGGAGCGAAGAGCTCCTACGAGCAGTACTTC.

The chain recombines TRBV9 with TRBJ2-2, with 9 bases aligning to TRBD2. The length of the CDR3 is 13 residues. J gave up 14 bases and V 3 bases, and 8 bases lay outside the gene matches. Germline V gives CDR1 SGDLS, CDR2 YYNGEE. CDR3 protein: CASSATGTSKLFF. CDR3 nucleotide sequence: TGTGCCAGCAGCGCAACCGGGACTAGCAAACTGTTTTTT.

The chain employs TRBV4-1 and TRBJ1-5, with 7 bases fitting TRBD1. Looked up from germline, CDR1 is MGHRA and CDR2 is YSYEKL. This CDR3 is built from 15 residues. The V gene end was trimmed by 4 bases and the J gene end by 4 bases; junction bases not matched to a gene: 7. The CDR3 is CASSLTGRGNQPQHF. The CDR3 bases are TGCGCCAGCAGCCTGACAGGGAGGGGGAATCAGCCCCAGCATTTT.

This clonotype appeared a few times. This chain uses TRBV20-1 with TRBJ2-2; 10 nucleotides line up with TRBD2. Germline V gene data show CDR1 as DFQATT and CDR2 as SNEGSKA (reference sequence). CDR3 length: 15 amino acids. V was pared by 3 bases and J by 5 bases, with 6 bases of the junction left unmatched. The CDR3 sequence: CSASNGLAVTGELFF. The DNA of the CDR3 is TGCAGTGCTAGTAACGGACTAGCGGTTACCGGGGAGCTGTTTTTT.

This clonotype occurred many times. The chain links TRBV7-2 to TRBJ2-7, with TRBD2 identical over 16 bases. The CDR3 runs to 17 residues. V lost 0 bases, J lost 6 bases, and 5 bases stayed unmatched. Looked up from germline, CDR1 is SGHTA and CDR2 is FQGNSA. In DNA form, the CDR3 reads TGTGCCAGCAGCTTAGCCCTGGGACTAGCGGGAGGGGGCGAGCAGTACTTC. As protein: CASSLALGLAGGGEQYF. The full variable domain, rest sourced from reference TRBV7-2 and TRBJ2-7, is GAGVSQSPSNKVTEKGKDVELRCDPISGHTALYWYRQSLGQGLEFLIYFQGNSAPDKSGLPSDRFSAERTGGSVSTLTIQRTQQEDSAVYLCASSLALGLAGGGEQYFGPGTRLTVT.

The CDR3 sequence: CSARGLVAGGSTDTQYF. The CDR3 coding sequence is TGCAGTGCTAGGGGGCTTGTAGCGGGAGGCAGCACAGATACGCAGTATTTT. This sequence joins TRBV20-1 and TRBJ2-3, with TRBD2 matching over 10 bases. The CDR3 has 17 amino acids. V dropped 3 bases and J dropped 0; count of bases not matched to a gene: 9. Germline V gene sequence: CDR1 DFQATT, CDR2 SNEGSKA (reference sequence).

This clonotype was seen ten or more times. The CDR3 loop reads CASSLGSLWTNEQFF. The CDR3 nucleotides are TGTGCCAGCAGCTTAGGCAGCCTCTGGACAAATGAGCAGTTCTTC. The chain is built from TRBV13 and TRBJ2-1; D is perhaps TRBD1 (5 bases). Germline CDR1 PRHDT, CDR2 FYEKMQ (reference sequence). This CDR3 has 15 residues. Trimming cost V 0 bases and J 7 bases, with 13 bases left between them.

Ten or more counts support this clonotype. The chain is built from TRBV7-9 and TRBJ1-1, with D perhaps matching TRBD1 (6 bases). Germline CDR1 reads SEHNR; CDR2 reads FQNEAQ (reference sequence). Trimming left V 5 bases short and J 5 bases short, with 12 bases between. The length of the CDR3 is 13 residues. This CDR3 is CASSPRGQTEAFF. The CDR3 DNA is TGTGCCAGCAGCCCCCGGGGGCAAACTGAAGCTTTCTTT.

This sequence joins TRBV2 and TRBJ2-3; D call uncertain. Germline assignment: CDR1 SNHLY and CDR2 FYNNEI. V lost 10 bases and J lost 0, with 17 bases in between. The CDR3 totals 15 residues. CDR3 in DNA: TGTGCCATCAAAAAGGGCTTCGGCAGCACAGATACGCAGTATTTT. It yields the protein CAIKKGFGSTDTQYF.

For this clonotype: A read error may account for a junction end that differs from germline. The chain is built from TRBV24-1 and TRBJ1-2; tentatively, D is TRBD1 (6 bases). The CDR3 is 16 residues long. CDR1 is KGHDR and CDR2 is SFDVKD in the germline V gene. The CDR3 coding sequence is TGTGCCACCAATGATCCGGGACAACCGGAAGGGGATGGCTACACCTTC. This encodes CATNDPGQPEGDGYTF.

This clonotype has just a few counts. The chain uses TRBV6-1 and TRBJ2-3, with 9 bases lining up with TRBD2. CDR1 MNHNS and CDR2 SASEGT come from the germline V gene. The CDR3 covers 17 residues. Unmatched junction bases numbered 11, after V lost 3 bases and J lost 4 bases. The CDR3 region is CASSEAGGPISADTQYF. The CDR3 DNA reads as TGTGCCAGCAGTGAGGCGGGAGGGCCGATAAGCGCAGATACGCAGTATTTT.

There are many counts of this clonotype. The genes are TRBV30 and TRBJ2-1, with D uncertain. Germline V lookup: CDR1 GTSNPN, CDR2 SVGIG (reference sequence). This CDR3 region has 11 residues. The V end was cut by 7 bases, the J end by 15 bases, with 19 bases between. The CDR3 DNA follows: TGTGCCTCCGCGGTGGCAGCGACTTGGTTCTTC. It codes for CASAVAATWFF. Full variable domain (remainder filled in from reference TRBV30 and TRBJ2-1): SQTIHQWPATLVQPVGSPLSLECTVEGTSNPNLYWYRQAAGRGLQLLFYSVGIGQISSEVPQNLSASRPQDRQFILSSKKLLLSDSGFYLCASAVAATWFFGPGTRLTVL.

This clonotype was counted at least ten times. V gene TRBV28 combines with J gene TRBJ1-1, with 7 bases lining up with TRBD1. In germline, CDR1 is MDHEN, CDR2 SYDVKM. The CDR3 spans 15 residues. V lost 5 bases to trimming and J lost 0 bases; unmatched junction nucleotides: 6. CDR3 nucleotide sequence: TGTGCCAGCAGTCCCTGGGACAGATTGAACACTGAAGCTTTCTTT. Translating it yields CASSPWDRLNTEAFF.

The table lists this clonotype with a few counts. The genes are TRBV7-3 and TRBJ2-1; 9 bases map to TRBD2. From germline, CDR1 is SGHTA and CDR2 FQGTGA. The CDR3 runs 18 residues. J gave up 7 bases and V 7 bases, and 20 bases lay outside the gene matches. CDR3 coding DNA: TGTGCCAGCACCGATGGGGCGCGGGAGGGGACTACGTGGAATGAGCAGTTCTTC. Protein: CASTDGAREGTTWNEQFF.

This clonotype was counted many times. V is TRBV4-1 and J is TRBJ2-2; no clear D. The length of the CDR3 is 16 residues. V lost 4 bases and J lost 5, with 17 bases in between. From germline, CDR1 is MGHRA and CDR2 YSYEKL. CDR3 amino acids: CASSRMSALGTGELFF. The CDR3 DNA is TGCGCCAGCAGCCGTATGTCCGCCCTTGGGACCGGGGAGCTGTTTTTT.

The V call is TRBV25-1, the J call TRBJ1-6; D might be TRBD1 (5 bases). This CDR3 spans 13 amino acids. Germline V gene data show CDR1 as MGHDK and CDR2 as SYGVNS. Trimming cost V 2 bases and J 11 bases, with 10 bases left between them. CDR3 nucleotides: TGTGCCAGCAGTGAAGGGGGAATGACACCCCTCCACTTT. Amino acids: CASSEGGMTPLHF.